This entry lists 11 T cell receptor beta chains sequenced from one sample in a study of response to subunit inactivated influenza vaccine. A single record per CDR3 protein comes from TCRdb applying MiXCR to the RT-PCR reads. The data contain roughly 500,000 distinct CDR3 sequences, 16% of them singletons. Sequencing was performed on CD4+ T cells sorted from PBMCs, taken less than 30 months after vaccination. These receptors were taken from a man aged 50-75 years who received an inactivated influenza vaccine.

This clonotype turned up a few times. The chain couples TRBV7-2 to TRBJ1-1; D ambiguous. The CDR3 spans 13 residues. From germline, CDR1 is SGHTA and CDR2 FQGNSA. V lost 4 bases to trimming and J lost 6 bases, with 12 bases between them. The CDR3 DNA sequence: TGTGCCAGCAGCTCCTTCCGAAGCGCTGAAGCTTTCTTT. Amino acid sequence: CASSSFRSAEAFF.

The chain carries TRBV20-1 and TRBJ2-7; 9 bases match TRBD2. CDR3 length equals 17 residues. Trimming took 0 bases from V and 0 from J; bases not matched to a gene: 9. Germline V gives CDR1 DFQATT, CDR2 SNEGSKA (reference sequence). The CDR3 here is CSARDHLSGRTSYEQYF. In nucleotides, the CDR3 is TGCAGTGCTAGAGATCATCTCAGCGGGAGGACCTCCTACGAGCAGTACTTC.

CDR3 DNA: TGTGCCATCAGTGGACAGGGCTCAGATACGCAGTATTTT. As protein: CAISGQGSDTQYF. The chain carries TRBV10-3 and TRBJ2-3; TRBD1 agrees at 7 bases. The CDR3 loop spans 13 amino acids. J lost 4 bases, V lost 4 bases, and 2 bases had no gene match. CDR1 ENHRY and CDR2 SYGVKD come from the germline V gene.

Here the CDR3 DNA reads TGTGCCAGCAGCCACGGGGTCAACACTGAAGCTTTCTTT. Amino acid sequence: CASSHGVNTEAFF. The V gene is TRBV5-8, the J gene TRBJ1-1; D is undetermined. Germline assignment: CDR1 SGHTS and CDR2 YDEGEE. The CDR3 is made up of 13 amino acids. V was trimmed by 4 bases and J by 2 bases, leaving 9 bases between them.

CDR3 nucleotide sequence: TGTGCCAGCAGCACCCGACAGGGCGCCAAAAACATTCAGTACTTC. It encodes CASSTRQGAKNIQYF. The rearrangement uses TRBV28 and TRBJ2-4; TRBD1 matches 7 bases. CDR3 size: 15 residues. The V and J ends lost 6 bases and 1 base, in that order; junction bases with no gene match: 6. Germline lookup yields CDR1 MDHEN and CDR2 SYDVKM.

At least ten counts were recorded for this clonotype. V usage is TRBV12-3 or TRBV12-4 and J usage is TRBJ2-2; D unresolved. CDR3 length: 14 amino acids. Trimming cost V 3 bases and J 2 bases, with 7 bases left between them. The CDR3 region is CASSLASNTGELFF. DNA for the CDR3: TGTGCCAGCAGTTTGGCCAGTAACACCGGGGAGCTGTTTTTT.

The table lists this clonotype with many counts. The gene calls are TRBV12-3 or TRBV12-4 and TRBJ1-2; D is ambiguous. The V gene lost 6 bases and the J gene lost 7 bases, with 12 bases spanning the gap. The CDR3 length is 12 residues. This chain's CDR3 is CASSSEHPGYTF. CDR3 DNA sequence: TGTGCCAGCAGCTCCGAGCATCCTGGCTACACCTTC.

The rearrangement joins TRBV7-6 to TRBJ2-3, with 9 nucleotides matching TRBD2. Germline V gene lookup returns CDR1 SGHVS and CDR2 FNYEAQ. CDR3 length equals 16 residues. V lost 0 bases and J lost 1; bases outside the gene matches: 2. As DNA, the CDR3 is TGTGCCAGCAGCTTAGCTTTAGCGGGGGGCACAGATACGCAGTATTTT. It translates to CASSLALAGGTDTQYF.

In this sample, this clonotype turned up a few times. This chain links TRBV5-1 with TRBJ2-1; D remains ambiguous. CDR1 is SGHRS and CDR2 is YFSETQ in the germline V gene. The CDR3 spans 16 residues. V lost 0 bases, J lost 1 base, and 11 bases lay in between. CDR3 nucleotides: TGCGCCAGCAGCTTGGTAGTGACTGGGTCCTACAATGAGCAGTTCTTC. Its protein is CASSLVVTGSYNEQFF.

The chain joins TRBV7-9 to TRBJ1-2, with D maybe TRBD1 (5 bases). Deletions cut 5 bases from V and 4 bases from J, with 14 bases between. Germline loops: CDR1 SEHNR, CDR2 FQNEAQ (reference sequence). The CDR3 length is 14 residues. The CDR3 DNA reads as TGTGCCAGCAGCGGGGCCCGGGCCCCCTATGGCTACACCTTC. It translates to CASSGARAPYGYTF.

The chain carries TRBV2 and TRBJ1-5; perhaps TRBD1 as D (6 bases). Germline V gives CDR1 SNHLY, CDR2 FYNNEI. Trimming shortened V by 4 bases and J by 0 bases, and 19 bases separated the two germline ends. The CDR3 runs to 18 residues. DNA of the CDR3: TGTGCCAGCAGTGTCAACAGGGCTGGCTCGGTTAGCAATCAGCCCCAGCATTTT. Translation gives CASSVNRAGSVSNQPQHF.